A selection of T cell receptor beta chains follows, all from one sample in a study of shared clonotypes between healthy human individuals. The protocol was immunoSEQ multiplex PCR, while the TCRdb copy is restricted to in-frame clones and leaves out a portion. The table lists fewer than 1.8 million clones, 98% of them singletons. The sample consisted of naive CD4+ T cells sorted from blood. The receptors here all came from a man under 40 in good health. The CDR3 runs from the conserved cysteine through the conserved F or W. D genes are given only for firm matches. Some rows mark clone size as missing; the rest say once, few, many or name a class of expanded clone.

>.|TRBD1|TRBJ2-5|11|TRBV29-1
TGCAGCGTTGCCACAGGGGTAACCCAGTACTTC
CSVATGVTQYF
>.|.|TRBJ1-1|13|TRBV9
TGTGCCAGCAGCGTATGGCGGGACACTGAAGCTTTCTTT
CASSVWRDTEAFF
>.|.|TRBJ2-3|15|TRBV14
TGTGCCAGCAGCTCCCAGGGCGTCGGCACAGATACGCAGTATTTT
CASSSQGVGTDTQYF
>.|.|TRBJ2-2|14|TRBV6-5
TGTGCCACCACAGGGGGGGCGAACACCGGGGAGCTGTTTTTT
CATTGGANTGELFF
>.|TRBD1|TRBJ2-4|15|TRBV7-9
TGTGCCAGCAGCTTGTCCGGGACAGGGAAAAACATTCAGTACTTC
CASSLSGTGKNIQYF
>.|.|TRBJ1-5|14|TRBV18
TGTGCCAGCTCACTTACGGCAGGCAATCAGCCCCAGCATTTT
CASSLTAGNQPQHF
>.|.|TRBJ2-1|17|TRBV5-1
TGCGCCAGCAGCTTGGCCGTAGGGGGAAGCTCCTACAATGAGCAGTTCTTC
CASSLAVGGSSYNEQFF
>.|.|TRBJ1-1|15|TRBV18
TGTGCCAGTTCCATTTGGTCTTCGATGAACACTGAAGCTTTCTTT
CASSIWSSMNTEAFF
>once|.|TRBJ2-2|13|TRBV6-6
TGTGCAAGCACAGGGTCTCGTACCGGGGAGCTGTTTTTT
CASTGSRTGELFF
>.|TRBD2|TRBJ2-5|18|TRBV2
TGTGCCAGCAGTGAAGTACTAGCGGGAGGGCCTTGGGAAGAGACCCAGTACTTC
CASSEVLAGGPWEETQYF
>once|.|TRBJ1-4|14|TRBV7-2
TGTGCCAGCAGCTTAGTTCTGTCTAATGAAAAACTGTTTTTT
CASSLVLSNEKLFF
>.|.|TRBJ2-7|12|TRBV29-1
TGCAGCGTTGGTGCGGATTCAGACGAGCAGTACTTC
CSVGADSDEQYF
>once|.|TRBJ2-1|17|TRBV11-2
TGTGCCAGCAGCTTAGTTCGGGGGATCCGCTCCTACAATGAGCAGTTCTTC
CASSLVRGIRSYNEQFF
>.|.|TRBJ2-1|13|TRBV5-1
TGCGCCAGCAGCTTGTTACCCGGCAATGAGCAGTTCTTC
CASSLLPGNEQFF
>.|TRBD2|TRBJ2-1|17|TRBV5-6
TGTGCCAGCAGCATGGGACTAGCTGCGGTGTGGGCCAATGAGCAGTTCTTC
CASSMGLAAVWANEQFF
>.|.|TRBJ1-4|17|TRBV4-1
TGCGCCAGCAGCTTAAGGGTCCAGGGTGGGAGGGAGGAAAAACTGTTTTTT
CASSLRVQGGREEKLFF
>.|.|TRBJ1-4|13|TRBV9
TGTGCCAGCAGCGTCCGATCGGGAGAAAAACTGTTTTTT
CASSVRSGEKLFF
>.|.|TRBJ2-1|13|TRBV18
TGTGCCAGCTCACCTCAGGGGGGAAATGAGCAGTTCTTC
CASSPQGGNEQFF
>.|.|TRBJ1-1|14|TRBV18
TGTGCCAGCTCGTCGGCTCTAAGGAACACTGAAGCTTTCTTT
CASSSALRNTEAFF
>.|TRBD1|TRBJ1-5|15|TRBV4-2
TGTGCCAGCAGCTACGCCGGGACAGACAATCAGCCCCAGCATTTT
CASSYAGTDNQPQHF
>.|.|TRBJ1-5|12|TRBV5-8
TGTGCCAGCAGCTTACAGAATCAGCCCCAGCATTTT
CASSLQNQPQHF
>.|TRBD2|TRBJ2-4|16|TRBV19
TGTGCCAGTAGTATAGGCGGGAGGGTAGCCAAAAACATTCAGTACTTC
CASSIGGRVAKNIQYF